This passage covers 3 T cell receptor beta chains from one sample sequenced in a study of control samples from healthy donors and cancer patients. Using immunoSEQ multiplex PCR, the repertoire was profiled, and TCRdb retains in-frame clones only, with some absent. This table has over 120,000 clones, 85% to 95% appearing once. Sequences were obtained from PBMCs. All receptors come from a man aged 55 to 70 with colorectal cancer.

V usage is TRBV7-9 and J usage is TRBJ2-2; TRBD1 aligns across 7 bases. Germline V CDR1 and CDR2: SEHNR, FQNEAQ (reference sequence). This CDR3 spans 15 amino acids. V lost 1 base and J lost 4; bases outside the gene matches: 3. The CDR3 bases are TGTGCCAGCAGCTTAGGACAGGGCAGCACCGGGGAGCTGTTTTTT. It translates to CASSLGQGSTGELFF.

This chain joins TRBV5-1 and TRBJ2-7; D gene unclear. The length of the CDR3 is 14 residues. V lost 6 bases to trimming and J lost 7 bases, with 20 bases between them. The germline V gene encodes CDR1 SGHRS and CDR2 YFSETQ. The CDR3 loop is CASTVSAGVGEQYF. The CDR3 DNA is TGCGCCAGCACGGTCTCAGCCGGAGTGGGGGAGCAGTACTTC. Full variable domain (outside the CDR3, taken from reference TRBV5-1 and TRBJ2-7): KAGVTQTPRYLIKTRGQQVTLSCSPISGHRSVSWYQQTPGQGLQFLFEYFSETQRNKGNFPGRFSGRQFSNSRSEMNVSTLELGDSALYLCASTVSAGVGEQYFGPGTRLTVT.

The rearrangement joins TRBV4-1 to TRBJ2-5; a weak D match, TRBD1 (6 bases). This CDR3 is 14 amino acids long. CDR1 is MGHRA and CDR2 is YSYEKL in the germline V gene. Trimming left V 0 bases short and J 5 bases short, with 10 bases between. CDR3 residues: CASSQDTGWETQYF. DNA for the CDR3: TGCGCCAGCAGCCAAGATACAGGGTGGGAGACCCAGTACTTC.